Listed below are T cell receptor beta chains from one sample, sequenced in a study of blood T cell repertoires in COVID-19. Produced via immunoSEQ multiplex PCR; TCRdb's table is partial and in-frame only. The sample carries some 100,000 clones, about nine tenths recorded once. The material sequenced was peripheral blood. The receptors were gathered from a human donor in a cohort sampled during active COVID-19. The CDR3 runs from the conserved cysteine through the conserved F or W. The order of the fields is CDR3 protein, CDR3 DNA, D gene, V gene, clone size, J gene. The D gene is left open where the match is weak. Only some rows state a clone size, as once, few, many or a class for expanded clones.

CASSPDRSQGSYNEQFF	TGTGCCAGCTCACCAGACAGATCACAGGGCTCCTACAATGAGCAGTTCTTC	NA	TRBV18	NA	TRBJ2-1
CASSGRDQETQYF	TGTGCCAGCAGCGGGCGGGACCAAGAGACCCAGTACTTC	NA	TRBV9	NA	TRBJ2-5
CASSLPTSNTEAFF	TGTGCCAGTAGTCTGCCGACAAGCAACACTGAAGCTTTCTTT	NA	TRBV19	NA	TRBJ1-1
CASSVASGGYTGELFF	TGTGCCAGCAGCGTAGCAAGCGGGGGCTACACCGGGGAGCTGTTTTTT	TRBD2	TRBV9	NA	TRBJ2-2
CASSLGRDRYQEQFF	TGTGCCAGCAGTTTAGGCCGGGACAGGTATCAAGAGCAGTTCTTC	TRBD1	TRBV27	NA	TRBJ2-1
CASSPPGGLHNEKLFF	TGTGCCAGCTCACCACCCGGAGGGCTTCATAATGAAAAACTGTTTTTT	NA	TRBV18	once	TRBJ1-4
CASSPRGGQNTEAFF	TGTGCCAGCTCACCTCGAGGAGGGCAGAACACTGAAGCTTTCTTT	NA	TRBV18	NA	TRBJ1-1
CASSEMRTLSTDTQYF	TGCGCCAGCAGTGAGATGAGGACACTTAGCACAGATACGCAGTATTTT	NA	TRBV10-2	NA	TRBJ2-3
CSVAGTADTGELFF	TGCAGCGTTGCGGGAACCGCGGACACCGGGGAGCTGTTTTTT	NA	TRBV29-1	few	TRBJ2-2
CASSYPRSYSNQPQHF	TGTGCCAGCAGTTACCCACGCTCCTATAGCAATCAGCCCCAGCATTTT	NA	TRBV6-2/TRBV6-3	once	TRBJ1-5
CASSPQDRAGGYTF	TGCGCCAGCAGCCCCCAGGACAGGGCGGGGGGCTACACCTTC	TRBD1	TRBV4-1	NA	TRBJ1-2
CASSLDRGQPPRTDTQYF	TGTGCCAGCAGCTTAGACCGAGGACAGCCGCCCCGCACAGATACGCAGTATTTT	NA	TRBV11-3	NA	TRBJ2-3
CASSWTGTRVYEQYF	TGCGCCAGCAGCTGGACCGGGACTAGGGTCTACGAGCAGTACTTC	TRBD2	TRBV5-1	few	TRBJ2-7
CASSDPGVSTDTQYF	TGTGCCAGCAGTGATCCAGGGGTCTCCACAGATACGCAGTATTTT	NA	TRBV6-1	NA	TRBJ2-3
CASRTGTQPQHF	TGTGCCAGCAGGACAGGAACTCAGCCCCAGCATTTT	NA	TRBV5-8	NA	TRBJ1-5
CASSPVGGQVPNTEAFF	TGTGCCAGCAGTCCTGTCGGGGGACAGGTTCCGAACACTGAAGCTTTCTTT	TRBD1	TRBV6-6	NA	TRBJ1-1
CASSPLLGSRTLKLFF	TGTGCCAGCAGCCCTTTGCTCGGGTCCCGAACACTGAAGCTTTTCTTT	NA	TRBV11-2	NA	TRBJ1-1
CASSVAGRFQETQYF	TGTGCCAGCAGCGTAGCAGGGCGTTTCCAAGAGACCCAGTACTTC	NA	TRBV9	NA	TRBJ2-5
CASSLSTRLGIGEQFF	TGCGCCAGCAGCTTGTCAACCCGACTAGGGATCGGGGAGCAGTTCTTC	NA	TRBV5-1	NA	TRBJ2-1
CASSGDRVVEQYF	TGTGCCAGCAGCGGGGACAGGGTCGTCGAGCAGTACTTC	TRBD1	TRBV9	NA	TRBJ2-7
CASSSDRDGANVLTF	TGTGCCAGCAGCTCCGACAGGGATGGGGCCAACGTCCTGACTTTC	TRBD1	TRBV27	NA	TRBJ2-6
CASQDRALYGYTF	TGTGCCAGCCAAGACAGGGCCCTTTATGGCTACACCTTC	TRBD1	TRBV25-1	NA	TRBJ1-2
CASSKALWTASPLYNEQFF	TGTGCCAGCAGCAAAGCGCTTTGGACAGCTTCGCCTCTCTACAATGAGCAGTTCTTC	NA	TRBV21-1	NA	TRBJ2-1
CASRTGRTGEKLFF	TGTGCCAGTAGGACAGGACGGACGGGTGAAAAACTGTTTTTT	NA	TRBV19	once	TRBJ1-4
CASSGQRLFF	TGTGCCAGCAGTGGACAGAGACTGTTTTTT	NA	TRBV2	few	TRBJ1-4
CASSRRPSSYEQYF	TGCGCCAGCAGTAGGCGGCCTAGCTCCTACGAGCAGTACTTC	NA	TRBV5-1	NA	TRBJ2-7
CASMVGGRRENIQYF	TGTGCCAGTATGGTTGGGGGGAGACGGGAAAACATTCAGTACTTC	NA	TRBV19	NA	TRBJ2-4